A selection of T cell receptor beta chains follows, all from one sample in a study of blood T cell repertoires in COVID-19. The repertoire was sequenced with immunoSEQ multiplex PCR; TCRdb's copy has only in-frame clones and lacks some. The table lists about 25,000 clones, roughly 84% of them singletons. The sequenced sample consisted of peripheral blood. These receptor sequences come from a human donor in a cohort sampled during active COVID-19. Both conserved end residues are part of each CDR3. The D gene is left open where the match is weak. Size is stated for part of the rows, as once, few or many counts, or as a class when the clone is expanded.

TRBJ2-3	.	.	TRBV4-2	CASRHSRGTDTQYF	TGTGCCAGCAGACACTCCAGAGGGACAGATACGCAGTATTTT
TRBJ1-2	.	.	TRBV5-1	CASTLRRDGYTF	TGCGCCAGCACCCTTCGACGGGATGGCTACACCTTC
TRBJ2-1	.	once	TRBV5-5	CASSSPGTGYNEQFF	TGTGCCAGCAGCTCCCCCGGGACTGGATACAATGAGCAGTTCTTC
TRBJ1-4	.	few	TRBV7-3	CASRTNRESNEKLFF	TGTGCCAGCAGGACTAACCGGGAGAGTAATGAAAAACTGTTTTTT
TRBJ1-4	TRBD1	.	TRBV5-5	CASSPGQATNEKLFF	TGTGCCAGCAGTCCAGGACAGGCAACTAATGAAAAACTGTTTTTT
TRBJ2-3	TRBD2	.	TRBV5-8	CASSLGPRGGPDTQYF	TGTGCCAGCAGCTTGGGCCCTCGGGGGGGCCCAGATACGCAGTATTTT
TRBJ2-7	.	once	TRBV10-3	CAISEPTGGDYEQYF	TGTGCCATCAGTGAGCCCACAGGGGGGGACTACGAGCAGTACTTC
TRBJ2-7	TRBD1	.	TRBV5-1	CASSTGQGSSYEQYF	TGCGCCAGCAGCACCGGACAGGGGAGCTCCTACGAGCAGTACTTC
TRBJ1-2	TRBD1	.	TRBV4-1	CASSQAQDRGNYGYTF	TGCGCCAGCAGCCAAGCTCAGGACAGGGGAAACTATGGCTACACCTTC
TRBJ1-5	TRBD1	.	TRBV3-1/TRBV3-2	CASSQGQGRQPQHF	TGTGCCAGCAGCCAAGGACAGGGGCGTCAGCCCCAGCATTTT
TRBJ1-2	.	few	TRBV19	CASSLVGGDSKGYGYTF	TGTGCCAGTAGTCTTGTGGGTGGGGACTCCAAGGGCTATGGCTACACCTTC
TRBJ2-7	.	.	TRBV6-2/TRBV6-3	CASSRLGEQYF	TGTGCCAGCAGTAGACTTGGCGAGCAGTACTTC
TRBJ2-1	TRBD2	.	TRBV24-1	CATSEASGGYNEQFF	TGTGCCACCAGTGAGGCTAGCGGGGGGTACAATGAGCAGTTCTTC
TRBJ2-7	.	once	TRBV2	CASSLSYEQYF	TGTGCCAGCAGCTTATCCTACGAGCAGTACTTC
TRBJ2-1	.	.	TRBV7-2	CASSKERNSYNEQFF	TGTGCCAGCAGCAAAGAGCGGAACTCCTACAATGAGCAGTTCTTC
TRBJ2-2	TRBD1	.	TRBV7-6	CASSFDRENTGELFF	TGTGCCAGCAGTTTCGACAGGGAAAACACCGGGGAGCTGTTTTTT
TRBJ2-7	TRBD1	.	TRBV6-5	CASSYSRTGKYEQYF	TGTGCCAGCAGTTACTCGAGGACAGGGAAGTACGAGCAGTACTTC
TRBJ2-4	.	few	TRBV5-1	CASSDLVNSDIQYF	TGCGCCAGCAGCGACCTAGTTAACTCTGACATTCAGTACTTC
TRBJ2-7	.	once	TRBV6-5	CASSYTGKEQYF	TGTGCCAGCAGTTACACAGGGAAGGAGCAGTACTTC
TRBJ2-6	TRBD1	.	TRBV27	CASTRGQGNSGANVLTF	TGTGCCAGCACTCGAGGACAGGGTAACTCTGGGGCCAACGTCCTGACTTTC
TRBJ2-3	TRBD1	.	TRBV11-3	CASSSQGAQDTQYF	TGTGCCAGCAGCTCCCAGGGGGCGCAGGATACGCAGTATTTT
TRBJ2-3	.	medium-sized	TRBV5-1	CASSFGDTSTDTQYF	TGCGCCAGCAGCTTTGGAGATACTAGCACAGATACGCAGTATTTT
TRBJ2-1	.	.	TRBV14	CASSHSTGHYNEQFF	TGTGCCAGCAGCCATTCGACAGGTCACTACAATGAGCAGTTCTTC
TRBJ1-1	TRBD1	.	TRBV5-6	CASSYLGGGWTEAFF	TGTGCCAGCAGCTATCTAGGGGGCGGGTGGACTGAAGCTTTCTTT
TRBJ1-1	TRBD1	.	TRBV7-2	CASSPVQGEAFF	TGTGCCAGCAGCCCAGTACAGGGGGAAGCTTTCTTT
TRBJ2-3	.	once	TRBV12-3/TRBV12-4	CASCFRGDTQYF	TGTGCCAGCTGCTTTAGGGGAGATACGCAGTATTTT
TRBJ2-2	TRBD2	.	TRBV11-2	CASSARSTSGSNGELFF	TGTGCCAGCAGCGCAAGGAGTACTAGCGGGAGTAACGGGGAGCTGTTTTTT
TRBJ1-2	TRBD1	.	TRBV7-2	CASSVGQTINYGYTF	TGTGCCAGCAGCGTGGGACAGACGATTAACTATGGCTACACCTTC
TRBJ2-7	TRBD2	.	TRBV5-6	CASSLVRLAGHEQYF	TGTGCCAGCAGCTTGGTTCGTCTAGCGGGCCACGAGCAGTACTTC
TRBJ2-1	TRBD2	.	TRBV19	CASSTAKGVAGVSQFF	TGTGCCAGTAGTACCGCCAAGGGGGTAGCGGGAGTCTCTCAGTTCTTC
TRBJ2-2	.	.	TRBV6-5	CASSSYNTGELFF	TGTGCCAGCAGCTCCTATAACACCGGGGAGCTGTTTTTT
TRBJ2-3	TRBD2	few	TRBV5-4	CASSSPRAGVNGDTQYF	TGTGCCAGCAGCTCTCCAAGGGCGGGGGTAAACGGAGATACGCAGTATTTT
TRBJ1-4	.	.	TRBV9	CASSVGGPFNEKLFF	TGTGCCAGCAGCGTCGGAGGGCCCTTCAATGAAAAACTGTTTTTT
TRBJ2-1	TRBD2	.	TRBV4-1	CASSQVPGDTSVYNEQFF	TGCGCCAGCAGCCAAGTGCCGGGCGACACTAGCGTTTACAATGAGCAGTTCTTC
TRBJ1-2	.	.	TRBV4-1	CASSQDPPAESDGYTF	TGCGCCAGCAGCCAAGATCCCCCGGCGGAATCCGATGGCTACACCTTC
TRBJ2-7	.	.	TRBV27	CASSRGALLYEQYF	TGTGCCAGTAGCCGGGGGGCGCTTCTCTACGAGCAGTACTTC
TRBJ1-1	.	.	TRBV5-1	CASSLQGTNTEAFF	TGCGCCAGCAGCTTACAGGGCACGAACACTGAAGCTTTCTTT
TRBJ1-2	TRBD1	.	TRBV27	CASSSFQGDYGYTF	TGTGCCAGCAGTTCCTTTCAGGGGGACTATGGCTACACCTTC
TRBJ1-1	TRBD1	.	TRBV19	CASSIVGTGGTEAFF	TGTGCCAGTAGTATTGTTGGGACAGGGGGCACTGAAGCTTTCTTT
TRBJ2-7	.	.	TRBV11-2	CASSLELGQSYEQYF	TGTGCCAGCAGCTTAGAGCTTGGACAGTCCTACGAGCAGTACTTC